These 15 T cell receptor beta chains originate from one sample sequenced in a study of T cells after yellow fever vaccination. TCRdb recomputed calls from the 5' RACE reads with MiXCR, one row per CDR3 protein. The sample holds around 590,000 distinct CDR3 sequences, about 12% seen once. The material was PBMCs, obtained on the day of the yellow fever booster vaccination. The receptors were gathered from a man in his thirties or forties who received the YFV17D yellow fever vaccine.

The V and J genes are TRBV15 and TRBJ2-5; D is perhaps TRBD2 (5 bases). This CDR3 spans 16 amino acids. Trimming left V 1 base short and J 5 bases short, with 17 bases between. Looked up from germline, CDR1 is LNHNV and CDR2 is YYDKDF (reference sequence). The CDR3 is CATSRGSEVWEETQYF. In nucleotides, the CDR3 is TGTGCCACCAGCAGAGGGTCCGAGGTCTGGGAGGAGACCCAGTACTTC.

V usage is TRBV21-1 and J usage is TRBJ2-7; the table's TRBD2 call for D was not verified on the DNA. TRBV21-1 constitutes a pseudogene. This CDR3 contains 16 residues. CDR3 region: CASRAKLAGVQYEQYF. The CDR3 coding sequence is TGTGCCAGCAGGGCGAAGCTAGCGGGAGTTCAGTACGAGCAGTACTTC.

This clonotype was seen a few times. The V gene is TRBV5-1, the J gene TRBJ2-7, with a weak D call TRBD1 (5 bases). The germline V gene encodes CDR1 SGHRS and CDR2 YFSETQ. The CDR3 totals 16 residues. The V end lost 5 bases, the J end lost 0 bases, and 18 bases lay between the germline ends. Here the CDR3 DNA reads TGCGCCAGCAGTCCCCAGACAGATCGATTCTCCTACGAGCAGTACTTC. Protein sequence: CASSPQTDRFSYEQYF.

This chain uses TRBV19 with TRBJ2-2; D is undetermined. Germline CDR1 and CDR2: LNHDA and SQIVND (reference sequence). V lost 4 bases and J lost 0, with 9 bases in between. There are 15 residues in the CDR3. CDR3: CASSSHSANTGELFF. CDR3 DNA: TGTGCCAGTAGTAGTCACAGCGCGAACACCGGGGAGCTGTTTTTT.

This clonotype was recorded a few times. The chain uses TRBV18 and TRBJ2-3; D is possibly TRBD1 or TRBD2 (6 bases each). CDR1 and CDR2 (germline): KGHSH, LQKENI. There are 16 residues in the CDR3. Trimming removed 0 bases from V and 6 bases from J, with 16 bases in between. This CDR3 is CASSPPGEGGRDTQYF. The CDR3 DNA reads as TGTGCCAGCTCACCACCGGGCGAGGGGGGCCGGGATACGCAGTATTTT. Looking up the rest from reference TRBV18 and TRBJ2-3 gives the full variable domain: NAGVMQNPRHLVRRRGQEARLRCSPMKGHSHVYWYRQLPEEGLKFMVYLQKENIIDESGMPKERFSAEFPKEGPSILRIQQVVRGDSAAYFCASSPPGEGGRDTQYFGPGTRLTVL.

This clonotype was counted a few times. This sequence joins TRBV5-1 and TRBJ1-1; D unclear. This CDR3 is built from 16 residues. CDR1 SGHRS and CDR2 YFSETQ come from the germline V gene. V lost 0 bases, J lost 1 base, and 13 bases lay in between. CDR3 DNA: TGCGCCAGCAGCTTGGAACGGAAGGAAAGGAACACTGAAGCTTTCTTT. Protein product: CASSLERKERNTEAFF.

For the CDR3, the DNA is TGCAGCGCCCGAATGGGAGGCGAGAACACTGAAGCTTTCTTT. Amino acids: CSARMGGENTEAFF. This chain uses TRBV29-1 with TRBJ1-1; no clear D. Trimming cost V 7 bases and J 1 base, with 16 bases left between them. Germline assignment: CDR1 SQVTM and CDR2 ANQGSEA. There are 14 residues in the CDR3.

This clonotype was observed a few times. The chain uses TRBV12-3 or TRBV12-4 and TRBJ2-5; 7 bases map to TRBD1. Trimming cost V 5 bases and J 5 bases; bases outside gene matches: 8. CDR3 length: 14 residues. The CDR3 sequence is CASSLLQGWETQYF. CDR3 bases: TGTGCCAGCAGTCTCCTACAGGGGTGGGAGACCCAGTACTTC.

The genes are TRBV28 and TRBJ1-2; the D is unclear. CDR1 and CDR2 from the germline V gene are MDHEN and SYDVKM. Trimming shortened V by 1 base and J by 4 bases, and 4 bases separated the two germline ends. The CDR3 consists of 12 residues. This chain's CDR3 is CASSLFSYGYTF. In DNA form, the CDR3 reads TGTGCCAGCAGTTTATTTTCCTATGGCTACACCTTC.

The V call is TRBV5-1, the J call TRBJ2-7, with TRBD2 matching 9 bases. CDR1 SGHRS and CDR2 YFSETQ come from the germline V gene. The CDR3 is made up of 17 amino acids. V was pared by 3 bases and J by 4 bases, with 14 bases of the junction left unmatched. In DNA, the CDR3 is TGCGCCAGCAGCTCGGCCCCCTACGGTAGCGGGAGATACGAGCAGTACTTC. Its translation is CASSSAPYGSGRYEQYF.

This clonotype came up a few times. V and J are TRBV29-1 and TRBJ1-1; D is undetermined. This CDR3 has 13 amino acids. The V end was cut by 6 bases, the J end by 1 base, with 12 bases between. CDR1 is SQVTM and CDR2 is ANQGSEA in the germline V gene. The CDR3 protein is CSVLEEGNTEAFF. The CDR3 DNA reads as TGCAGCGTCCTCGAAGAAGGGAACACTGAAGCTTTCTTT.

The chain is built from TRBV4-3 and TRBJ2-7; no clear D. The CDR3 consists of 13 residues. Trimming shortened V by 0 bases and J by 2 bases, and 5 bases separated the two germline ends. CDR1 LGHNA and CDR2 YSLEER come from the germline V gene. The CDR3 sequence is CASSQDYAYEQYF. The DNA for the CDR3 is TGCGCCAGCAGCCAAGATTACGCCTACGAGCAGTACTTC.

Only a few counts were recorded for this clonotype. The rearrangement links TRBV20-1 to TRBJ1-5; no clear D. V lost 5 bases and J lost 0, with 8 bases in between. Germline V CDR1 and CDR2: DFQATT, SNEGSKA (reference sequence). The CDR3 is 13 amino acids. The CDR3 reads CSAFEDSNQPQHF. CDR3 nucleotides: TGCAGTGCTTTCGAGGATAGCAATCAGCCCCAGCATTTT.

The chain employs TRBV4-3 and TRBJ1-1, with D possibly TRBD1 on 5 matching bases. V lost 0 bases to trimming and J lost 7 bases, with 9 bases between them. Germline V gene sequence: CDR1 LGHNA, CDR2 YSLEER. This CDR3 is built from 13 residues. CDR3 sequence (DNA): TGCGCCAGCAGCCAAGACGGGACCTTTGAAGCTTTCTTT. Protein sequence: CASSQDGTFEAFF.

CDR3 amino acids: CSARATSGSYNEQFF. In DNA form, the CDR3 reads TGCAGTGCTAGAGCGACTAGCGGGAGCTACAATGAGCAGTTCTTC. The chain employs TRBV20-1 and TRBJ2-1; 12 bases align to TRBD2. This CDR3 is 15 amino acids long. Trimming took 1 base from V and 3 from J; bases not matched to a gene: 1. The V gene's germline CDR1 is DFQATT and CDR2 SNEGSKA (reference sequence).